Below are 18 T cell receptor beta chains sequenced from a single sample in a study of spatial heterogeneity in lung cancer. TCRdb recomputed calls from the 5' RACE reads with MiXCR, one row per CDR3 protein. The profile shows almost 75,000 distinct CDR3 sequences, 10% to 15% of them singletons. Time point here: sample taken at primary tumor resection. Material for sequencing was whole RNA from tumor, nontumor lung or frozen PBMC, left unsorted. The sequencing here drew on PBMCs, taken at surgery. Every receptor here comes from a male donor with early-stage non-small cell lung cancer.

This clonotype was seen many times. V and J are TRBV12-3 or TRBV12-4 and TRBJ2-3; D might be TRBD2 (5 bases). The V gene lost 6 bases and the J gene lost 1 base, with 11 bases spanning the gap. The CDR3 runs 14 residues. This chain's CDR3 is CASRKAGGTDTQYF. In nucleotides, the CDR3 is TGTGCCAGCAGGAAAGCCGGGGGCACAGATACGCAGTATTTT.

The chain has TRBV6-6 and TRBJ2-7; 9 nucleotides line up with TRBD1. This CDR3 has 14 amino acids. Germline V CDR1 and CDR2: MNHNY, SVGAGI (reference sequence). The trim removed 0 bases at V and 7 bases at J, leaving 4 bases unmatched. The CDR3 here is CASSYSDRGGEQYF. Here the CDR3 DNA reads TGTGCCAGCAGTTACTCGGACAGGGGAGGAGAGCAGTACTTC.

This clonotype was found a few times. V usage is TRBV29-1 and J usage is TRBJ2-1; 8 positions agree with TRBD2. The CDR3 sequence is 15 residues long. Germline CDR1 reads SQVTM; CDR2 reads ANQGSEA. The V gene end was trimmed by 6 bases and the J gene end by 3 bases; junction bases not matched to a gene: 10. The CDR3 DNA follows: TGCAGCGTGATTGAAAGCGGGAGAGACTACAATGAGCAGTTCTTC. It encodes CSVIESGRDYNEQFF.

This clonotype has ten or more counts. The V and J genes are TRBV7-9 and TRBJ2-7, with 7 nucleotides matching TRBD1. The ends lost 5 bases at V and 0 bases at J; junction bases unmatched: 10. The CDR3 extends over 16 amino acids. The germline V gene has CDR1 SEHNR and CDR2 FQNEAQ (reference sequence). CDR3 protein: CASSRKGQAYSYEQYF. The DNA of the CDR3 is TGTGCCAGCAGCAGAAAAGGACAGGCCTACTCCTACGAGCAGTACTTC. Variable domain in full (rest from reference TRBV7-9 and TRBJ2-7): DTGVSQNPRHKITKRGQNVTFRCDPISEHNRLYWYRQTLGQGPEFLTYFQNEAQLEKSRLLSDRFSAERPKGSFSTLEIQRTEQGDSAMYLCASSRKGQAYSYEQYFGPGTRLTVT.

The sample holds many counts of this clonotype. The chain couples TRBV10-3 to TRBJ1-4; 10 bases align to TRBD1. The ends lost 7 bases at V and 13 bases at J; junction bases unmatched: 12. The germline gives CDR1 ENHRY, CDR2 SYGVKD. This CDR3 has 14 amino acids. DNA of the CDR3: TGTGCCATCAAGCGTGAAGGAGGGGACAGGGGACTGTTTTTT. Translated, it gives CAIKREGGDRGLFF.

The gene calls are TRBV18 and TRBJ2-5; D gene ambiguous. The germline gives CDR1 KGHSH, CDR2 LQKENI. The CDR3 has 12 residues. Trimming stripped 6 bases from V and 5 bases from J, with 10 bases between. CDR3 sequence: CASSRDRETQYF. CDR3 DNA sequence: TGTGCCAGCTCCCGCGACCGGGAGACCCAGTACTTC.

The chain has TRBV13 and TRBJ2-1; D call uncertain. CDR1 and CDR2 (germline): PRHDT, FYEKMQ (reference sequence). V gave up 0 bases and J gave up 8 bases, with 5 bases separating them. The CDR3 spans 12 residues. The CDR3 loop reads CASSLGQYEQFF. CDR3 nucleotide sequence: TGTGCCAGCAGCTTAGGCCAGTATGAGCAGTTCTTC.

This clonotype was recorded at least ten times. The chain combines TRBV30 with TRBJ1-1; 9 nucleotides match TRBD1. Germline CDR1 and CDR2: GTSNPN and SVGIG (reference sequence). Trimming cost V 7 bases and J 6 bases; bases outside gene matches: 9. CDR3 length: 13 amino acids. CDR3 loop: CAFSGQGSAEAFF. The CDR3 DNA reads TGTGCCTTCTCGGGACAGGGTTCCGCTGAAGCTTTCTTT.

This clonotype was detected many times. V is TRBV28 and J is TRBJ1-1; D is undetermined. The germline V and J ends were trimmed by 4 bases and 11 bases, with 14 bases remaining between them. CDR3 length: 12 residues. Germline V lookup: CDR1 MDHEN, CDR2 SYDVKM. The chain's CDR3 is CASSSPNQAAFF. The DNA of the CDR3 is TGTGCCAGCAGTTCCCCTAACCAAGCGGCTTTCTTT.

The genes are TRBV12-3 or TRBV12-4 and TRBJ2-7; 7 positions agree with TRBD2. This CDR3 is 12 amino acids long. The V segment lost 5 bases and the J segment 6 bases; nucleotides outside the gene matches: 4. For the CDR3, the DNA is TGTGCCAGCAGTCCGGGGGAGGGCGAGCAGTACTTC. It yields the protein CASSPGEGEQYF.

The gene calls are TRBV5-5 and TRBJ2-2; D tentatively reads TRBD1 or TRBD2 (5 bases each). CDR3 length equals 15 residues. Germline V gives CDR1 SGHKS, CDR2 YYEKEE (reference sequence). Trimming took off 2 bases at V and 4 bases at J, with 12 bases between the two ends. The CDR3, as DNA: TGTGCCAGCAGCTTTTCATCAGGGACCACCGGGGAGCTGTTTTTT. Its protein product is CASSFSSGTTGELFF.

This chain connects TRBV27 to TRBJ2-3; 10 bases are a match to TRBD2. The CDR3 consists of 18 residues. Germline values: CDR1 MNHEY, CDR2 SMNVEV (reference sequence). The junction had 14 bases not matched to a gene; V was cut back by 2 bases and J by 6 bases. CDR3 loop: CASSLNAMLAGESDTQYF. The CDR3 bases are TGTGCCAGCAGTTTAAATGCGATGCTAGCGGGAGAATCGGATACGCAGTATTTT.

This clonotype was seen only a few times. The rearrangement uses TRBV5-5 and TRBJ2-7; TRBD1 might be the D (5 bases). CDR3 length: 13 amino acids. Germline CDR1 is SGHKS and CDR2 is YYEKEE (reference sequence). Trimming removed 1 base at V and 2 bases at J, with 7 bases between. The CDR3 sequence: CASSLTGTYEQYF. In DNA, the CDR3 is TGTGCCAGCAGCTTGACAGGTACCTACGAGCAGTACTTC.

The gene calls are TRBV29-1 and TRBJ1-3; D unclear. Germline CDR1 reads SQVTM; CDR2 reads ANQGSEA. V was pared by 6 bases and J by 4 bases, with 7 bases between. The CDR3 extends over 11 amino acids. The CDR3, as DNA: TGCAGCGTAAGAGAGGGAAACACCATATATTTT. As protein: CSVREGNTIYF.

This clonotype was seen ten or more times. The V and J genes are TRBV29-1 and TRBJ2-3, with a tentative D call TRBD1 (6 bases). This CDR3 has 13 amino acids. In germline, CDR1 is SQVTM, CDR2 ANQGSEA. V dropped 4 bases and J dropped 5 bases, with 13 bases sitting between them. The CDR3 here is CSVVGQGRDTQYF. The CDR3 coding sequence is TGCAGCGTTGTTGGCCAGGGGAGAGATACGCAGTATTTT.

At least ten counts were recorded for this clonotype. The gene calls are TRBV20-1 and TRBJ2-7; TRBD1 matches 12 bases. Germline CDR1 reads DFQATT; CDR2 reads SNEGSKA (reference sequence). There are 13 residues in the CDR3. The ends lost 6 bases at V and 7 bases at J; junction bases unmatched: 7. CDR3 loop: CSAGQGAPSEQYF. The CDR3 DNA follows: TGCAGTGCGGGACAGGGGGCCCCCTCTGAGCAGTACTTC.

The count of this clonotype is one. The chain uses TRBV28 and TRBJ1-2; tentative D call: TRBD1 (5 bases). Trimming shortened V by 1 base and J by 8 bases, and 17 bases separated the two germline ends. The CDR3 loop spans 15 amino acids. The V gene's germline CDR1 is MDHEN and CDR2 SYDVKM. CDR3 loop: CASSLSVPGHLGYTF. In DNA form, the CDR3 reads TGTGCCAGCAGTTTATCTGTTCCGGGGCATTTGGGCTACACCTTC.

The chain couples TRBV7-2 to TRBJ2-3; tentatively, D is TRBD2 (5 bases). The V gene lost 5 bases and the J gene lost 1 base, with 22 bases spanning the gap. In germline, CDR1 is SGHTA, CDR2 FQGNSA. The CDR3 extends over 18 amino acids. This chain's CDR3 is CASSSPPGPGIGTDTQYF. As DNA, the CDR3 is TGTGCCAGCAGCAGCCCCCCCGGCCCCGGGATCGGCACAGATACGCAGTATTTT.